The next 10 T cell receptor beta chains were all read from a single sample in a study of T-cell reconstitution after alpha-beta-depleted transplantation in children. As it was prepared, the TCRbeta library received unique molecular identifiers. MiXCR, applied by TCRdb to the PCR reads, yields one record per CDR3 protein. The data hold some 550,000 distinct CDR3 sequences, with approximately 16% observed a single time. Material: PBMCs from the stem cell graft donor, obtained from the stem cell graft. These receptors originate from a human donor who donated a stem cell graft to a child with acute lymphoblastic leukemia.

This chain connects TRBV19 to TRBJ1-5, with unresolved D. Germline V CDR1 and CDR2: LNHDA, SQIVND (reference sequence). The germline V and J ends were trimmed by 5 bases and 2 bases, with 16 bases remaining between them. This CDR3 has 16 residues. The CDR3 DNA is TGTGCCAGTAGTTCCTATCCGACGTTTGGCAATCAGCCCCAGCATTTT. Its protein is CASSSYPTFGNQPQHF.

This clonotype was observed a few times. The V gene is TRBV5-5, the J gene TRBJ1-1; no clear D. Germline lookup yields CDR1 SGHKS and CDR2 YYEKEE (reference sequence). V was pared by 1 base and J by 3 bases, with 13 bases between. CDR3 size: 15 residues. CDR3 in amino acids: CASSLSWVVDTEAFF. The CDR3 bases are TGTGCCAGCAGCTTGAGTTGGGTGGTCGACACTGAAGCTTTCTTT.

This chain joins TRBV5-1 and TRBJ2-2; D not resolved. The CDR3 consists of 15 residues. V lost 2 bases, J lost 4 bases, and 12 bases lay in between. Germline V CDR1 and CDR2: SGHRS, YFSETQ. The DNA for the CDR3 is TGCGCCAGCAGCTTAGGGCCGGGCGGCACCGGGGAGCTGTTTTTT. Residues: CASSLGPGGTGELFF.

CDR3 in DNA: TGCGCCAGCAGCTTCGACGGCCTCAATCAGCCCCAGCATTTT. This encodes CASSFDGLNQPQHF. J is TRBJ1-5 and V is TRBV5-1, with no clear D. Germline CDR1 and CDR2: SGHRS and YFSETQ. This CDR3 region has 14 residues. V was shortened by 2 bases and J by 3 bases, with 9 bases between the two germline ends.

Note on this clonotype: Compared with germline, one end of the junction differs, possibly owing to a read error. The chain couples TRBV6-5 to TRBJ1-4; TRBD1 matches at 7 bases. Germline-derived CDR1 and CDR2 are MNHEY and SVGAGI. The CDR3 sequence is 13 residues long. The CDR3 loop is CTSSYSSGGKLFF. CDR3 bases: TGTACCAGCAGTTACTCATCAGGGGGAAAACTGTTTTTT.

Concerning this clonotype: An end of the junction differs from the germline gene, which may be a read error. CDR3 in amino acids: CASGLRPGEQYF. For the CDR3, the DNA is TGTGCCAGCGGCTTAAGACCCGGGGAGCAGTACTTC. The chain employs TRBV7-9 and TRBJ2-7; no clear D. The CDR3 spans 12 residues. Germline CDR1 is SEHNR and CDR2 is FQNEAQ (reference sequence).

In this sample, this clonotype turned up a few times. The V and J genes are TRBV29-1 and TRBJ1-1; perhaps TRBD1 as D (5 bases). Trimming removed 6 bases from V and 7 bases from J, with 15 bases in between. Germline CDR1 SQVTM, CDR2 ANQGSEA. This CDR3 comprises 12 residues. The CDR3 reads CSVPKGPIEAFF. CDR3 DNA: TGCAGCGTCCCAAAGGGACCGATTGAAGCTTTCTTT.

The chain joins TRBV7-9 to TRBJ1-5, with D perhaps TRBD1 (5 bases). Trimming pared 1 base from V and 5 bases from J, leaving 12 bases between. Germline V gives CDR1 SEHNR, CDR2 FQNEAQ (reference sequence). The CDR3 runs 15 residues. The chain's CDR3 is CASSLVGQGDQPQHF. In nucleotides, the CDR3 is TGTGCCAGCAGCTTAGTGGGGCAGGGAGATCAGCCCCAGCATTTT.

The chain has TRBV5-1 and TRBJ2-2; D remains ambiguous. V lost 4 bases and J 6 bases, leaving 10 bases between the germline ends. CDR1 and CDR2 (germline): SGHRS, YFSETQ. The CDR3 extends over 13 amino acids. CDR3 in DNA: TGCGCCAGCAGCCCTATTCTATCCGGGGAGCTGTTTTTT. As protein: CASSPILSGELFF.

Only a few counts were recorded for this clonotype. The chain has TRBV12-3 or TRBV12-4 and TRBJ2-7; 7 nucleotides align to TRBD2. The V and J ends lost 5 bases and 2 bases, in that order; junction bases with no gene match: 9. The CDR3 loop spans 15 amino acids. In DNA form, the CDR3 reads TGTGCCAGCAGTCCCCCAAGCGGGGCCGCCTACGAGCAGTACTTC. It specifies CASSPPSGAAYEQYF.